This TCR beta chain was obtained from a study of identical twins. Findings and limits, study-wide: Out-of-frame alpha sequences common to twins were enriched for low generation probability. Clonotypes of the beta chain that were abundant in cord blood carried fewer insertions (memory repertoires showed none). Partial confounding of zero-insertion analyses by invariant MAIT and iNKT cells was possible.

A universal primer binding site was introduced by template switching. The final cDNA contained unique molecular identifiers. From the 5' RACE reads, TCRdb called clonotypes with MiXCR, one entry per CDR3 protein. The data show around 1.7 million distinct CDR3 sequences, around 33% seen once. A note on this clonotype: As yet, its antigen is unknown.

Trimming removed 0 bases at V and 7 bases at J, with 19 bases between. Germline assignment: CDR1 DFQATT and CDR2 SNEGSKA (reference sequence). The CDR3 is made up of 16 amino acids. Sequences were obtained from cord blood. The clonotype originates from a newborn girl in good health. The genes are TRBV20-1 and TRBJ2-1; D is perhaps TRBD2 (6 bases). For the CDR3, the DNA is TGCAGTGCTAGAGACCCCCGGGCTAGCGAGATGAATGAGCAGTTCTTC. It yields the protein CSARDPRASEMNEQFF.